This T cell receptor beta chain was obtained from a study of blood T cell repertoires in COVID-19. On the study more broadly: T cells, B-cell-depleted T cells, or PBMCs supplied cDNA or gDNA.

A single count supports this clone. Which cohort a participant joined came from the clinical history participants gave. Authors' processing steps: For nucleated cells, counts were estimated from reference gene primer amplification. Produced via immunoSEQ multiplex PCR; TCRdb's table is partial and in-frame only. The D gene and trimming were derived from the DNA, and the V and J assignments and clone size from that table. This sample has about 280,000 clones, with 90% found just once. Germline V gene lookup returns CDR1 SGHDN and CDR2 FVKESK. CDR3 length equals 16 residues. Losses at the gene ends were 1 base for V and 8 bases for J; bases not matched to a gene: 9.

The sequencing sample was made of PBMCs or T cells enriched from blood (not recorded which). V usage is TRBV14 and J usage is TRBJ2-1; TRBD2 agrees at 9 bases. This TCR derives from a woman aged 18-29 years with acute COVID-19. This chain's CDR3 is CASSQGSGSLLDEQFF. In DNA, the CDR3 is TGTGCCAGCAGCCAAGGTAGCGGGAGCCTTTTGGATGAGCAGTTCTTC.